Shown below are 17 T cell receptor beta chains from a single sample sequenced in a study of T cells after yellow fever vaccination. TCRdb reanalysed the 5' RACE reads using MiXCR and keeps one entry per CDR3 protein. This table has about 160,000 distinct CDR3 sequences, about 7% appearing once. This sample comprised CD4+ T cells sorted from PBMCs, obtained 4 to 5 days after the first yellow fever vaccination. The receptors were sampled from a man between 18 and 29 years old who received the YFV17D yellow fever vaccine.

This clonotype has ten or more counts. The rearrangement links TRBV20-1 to TRBJ1-5; D is perhaps TRBD1 (5 bases). From germline, CDR1 is DFQATT and CDR2 SNEGSKA (reference sequence). There are 12 residues in the CDR3. Trimming removed 4 bases from V and 6 bases from J, with 10 bases in between. The CDR3 sequence: CSATRRGQPQHF. CDR3 nucleotide sequence: TGCAGTGCTACAAGGAGGGGTCAGCCCCAGCATTTT.

The gene calls are TRBV7-2 and TRBJ2-7; D is undetermined. V dropped 3 bases and J dropped 0 bases, with 12 bases sitting between them. CDR3 length: 15 amino acids. From germline, CDR1 is SGHTA and CDR2 FQGNSA. CDR3 residues: CASSFSQISSYEQYF. The DNA of the CDR3 is TGTGCCAGCAGCTTTTCACAGATAAGCTCCTACGAGCAGTACTTC.

This clonotype has ten or more counts. The chain carries TRBV7-2 and TRBJ1-1, with D unclear. Trimming shortened V by 5 bases and J by 1 base, and 14 bases separated the two germline ends. CDR3 length: 15 residues. Germline CDR1 and CDR2: SGHTA and FQGNSA. CDR3 sequence reads: CASSPTNRWNTEAFF. The CDR3 region has the DNA TGTGCCAGCAGCCCAACTAATAGGTGGAACACTGAAGCTTTCTTT.

In its sample, this clonotype was seen many times. The rearrangement links TRBV4-3 to TRBJ2-5; D possibly corresponds to TRBD1 (6 bases). The germline V gene has CDR1 LGHNA and CDR2 YSLEER. The CDR3 is made up of 14 amino acids. Trimming pared 2 bases from V and 3 bases from J, leaving 10 bases between. The CDR3 nucleotides read TGCGCCAGCAGCCAATTTTACAGGGAAGAGACCCAGTACTTC. Its translation: CASSQFYREETQYF.

There are many counts of this clonotype. The chain has TRBV5-8 and TRBJ1-2, with TRBD1 matching 7 bases. J was trimmed by 4 bases and V by 4 bases; bases with no gene match: 10. Per germline, CDR1 SGHTS and CDR2 YDEGEE. The CDR3 totals 15 residues. The CDR3 DNA is TGTGCCAGCAGCCCCAGGGTAGGGGGCGGCTATGGCTACACCTTC. The encoded protein is CASSPRVGGGYGYTF.

The table lists this clonotype with many counts. The V call is TRBV5-6, the J call TRBJ2-7, with D tentatively TRBD1 (6 bases). The germline V gene encodes CDR1 SGHDT and CDR2 YYEEEE. The CDR3 consists of 13 residues. The germline V and J ends were trimmed by 4 bases and 8 bases, with 16 bases remaining between them. The DNA for the CDR3 is TGTGCCAGCAGCCCGAAGGACAGTTTCAAGCAGTACGTC. It translates to CASSPKDSFKQYV.

This clonotype was observed at least ten times. The chain combines TRBV11-3 with TRBJ2-3; tentatively, D is TRBD1 (6 bases). The germline V and J ends were trimmed by 0 bases and 0 bases, with 13 bases remaining between them. Germline V CDR1 and CDR2: SGHNT, YENEEA. The CDR3 consists of 17 residues. CDR3 region: CASSLEGTNPSTDTQYF. CDR3 coding DNA: TGTGCCAGCAGCTTAGAAGGGACAAACCCTAGCACAGATACGCAGTATTTT.

This clonotype showed up many times. The chain uses TRBV4-2 and TRBJ2-5; D may be TRBD2 (5 bases). V lost 1 base and J 5 bases, leaving 8 bases between the germline ends. The V gene's germline CDR1 is LGHNA and CDR2 YNFKEQ. CDR3 length equals 13 residues. The CDR3: CASSQAGSETQYF. The CDR3 DNA follows: TGTGCCAGCAGCCAAGCGGGGTCGGAGACCCAGTACTTC.

There are many counts of this clonotype. The rearrangement links TRBV5-1 to TRBJ1-2; 8 nucleotides line up with TRBD1. The CDR3 has 12 amino acids. V dropped 4 bases and J dropped 9; count of bases not matched to a gene: 5. Germline V gives CDR1 SGHRS, CDR2 YFSETQ. The CDR3, as DNA: TGCGCCAGCAGCCCCGGACAGGGCCGCTACACCTTC. As protein: CASSPGQGRYTF.

In this sample, this clonotype turned up many times. This chain joins TRBV5-1 and TRBJ2-7; D possibly corresponds to TRBD1 (7 bases). CDR1 and CDR2 (germline): SGHRS, YFSETQ. CDR3 length: 15 amino acids. V was shortened by 5 bases and J by 2 bases, with 17 bases between the two germline ends. The CDR3 DNA follows: TGCGCCAGCAGTCAAGGAGGGGGCAACACCTACGAGCAGTACTTC. Protein sequence: CASSQGGGNTYEQYF.

This clonotype was detected ten times or more. The rearrangement joins TRBV3-1 to TRBJ2-7, with D tentatively TRBD2 (6 bases). This CDR3 is built from 13 residues. CDR1 is LGHDT and CDR2 is YNNKEL in the germline V gene (reference sequence). Trimming took off 4 bases at V and 7 bases at J, with 14 bases between the two ends. This chain's CDR3 is CASSRDSGREQYF. The CDR3 nucleotides read TGTGCCAGCAGCCGGGACTCCGGTCGAGAGCAGTACTTC.

In its sample, this clonotype was seen many times. The chain couples TRBV4-3 to TRBJ2-1, with D maybe TRBD2 (5 bases). Trimming took off 1 base at V and 4 bases at J, with 11 bases between the two ends. The CDR3 length is 15 residues. Germline CDR1 reads LGHNA; CDR2 reads YSLEER. CDR3 coding DNA: TGCGCCAGCAGCCAAGTCCTAGCTGCATACAATGAGCAGTTCTTC. Translated: CASSQVLAAYNEQFF.

This clonotype showed up many times. V is TRBV9 and J is TRBJ2-3; D unresolved. Germline assignment: CDR1 SGDLS and CDR2 YYNGEE. This CDR3 comprises 16 residues. Trimming pared 0 bases from V and 0 bases from J, leaving 11 bases between. Here the CDR3 reads CASSVGATTSTDTQYF. In DNA, the CDR3 is TGTGCCAGCAGCGTAGGAGCCACCACTAGCACAGATACGCAGTATTTT.

The chain links TRBV28 to TRBJ2-1; TRBD2 matches at 9 bases. CDR3 length equals 16 residues. Losses at the gene ends were 5 bases for V and 0 bases for J; bases not matched to a gene: 5. Germline CDR1 reads MDHEN; CDR2 reads SYDVKM. The DNA of the CDR3 is TGTGCCAGCAGTCCCCTAGCGGGGAGCTCCTACAATGAGCAGTTCTTC. Protein product: CASSPLAGSSYNEQFF.

In its sample, this clonotype was seen many times. This chain joins TRBV7-3 and TRBJ2-1, with D tentatively TRBD1 (5 bases). The CDR3 loop spans 13 amino acids. In germline, CDR1 is SGHTA, CDR2 FQGTGA. V dropped 2 bases and J dropped 7 bases, with 9 bases sitting between them. CDR3 bases: TGTGCCAGCAGCTTACAACCAGGGAATGAGCAGTTCTTC. Amino acids: CASSLQPGNEQFF. Using reference TRBV7-3 and TRBJ2-1 for the parts outside the CDR3, the full variable domain is GAGVSQTPSNKVTEKGKYVELRCDPISGHTALYWYRQSLGQGPEFLIYFQGTGAADDSGLPNDRFFAVRPEGSVSTLKIQRTERGDSAVYLCASSLQPGNEQFFGPGTRLTVL.

Notes on this clonotype: Since a much larger clone is just one base distant, this may be a read error. The CDR3: CASSLVRHRNQPQHF. The DNA for the CDR3 is TGTGCCAGCAGCTTAGTGAGACATCGCAATCAGCCCCAGCATTTT. The rearrangement links TRBV7-8 to TRBJ1-5; D unresolved. CDR1 is SGHVS, CDR2 FQNEAQ, per germline. Trimming left V 1 base short and J 2 bases short, with 9 bases between. The CDR3 sequence is 15 residues long.

This clonotype came up many times. CDR3 sequence: CASSLQAGDYNEQFF. CDR3 DNA sequence: TGCGCCAGCAGCTTGCAAGCGGGGGACTACAATGAGCAGTTCTTC. This chain connects TRBV5-1 to TRBJ2-1; 8 bases match TRBD2. The V and J ends lost 1 base and 3 bases, in that order; junction bases with no gene match: 3. The CDR3 length is 15 residues. Germline V CDR1 and CDR2: SGHRS, YFSETQ.